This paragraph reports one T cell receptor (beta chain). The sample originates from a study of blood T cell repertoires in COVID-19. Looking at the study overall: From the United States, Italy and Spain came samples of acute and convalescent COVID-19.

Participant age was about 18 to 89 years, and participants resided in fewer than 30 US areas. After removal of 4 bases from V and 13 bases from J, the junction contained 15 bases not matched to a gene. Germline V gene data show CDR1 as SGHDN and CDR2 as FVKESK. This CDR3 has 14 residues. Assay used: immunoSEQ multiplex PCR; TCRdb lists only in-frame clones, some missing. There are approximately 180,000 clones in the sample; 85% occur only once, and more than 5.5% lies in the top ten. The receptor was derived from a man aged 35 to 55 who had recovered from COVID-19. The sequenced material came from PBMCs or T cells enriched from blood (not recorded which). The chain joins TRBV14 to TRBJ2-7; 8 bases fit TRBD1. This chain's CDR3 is CASSPLRGTGLAYF. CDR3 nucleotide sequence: TGTGCCAGCAGCCCCCTCCGGGGGACAGGTTTGGCCTACTTC.